This T cell receptor (beta chain) originates from a study of cytomegalovirus exposure and HLA in healthy donors. The CDR3 loop spans 13 amino acids. CDR1 KGHSH and CDR2 LQKENI come from the germline V gene. V was pared by 2 bases and J by 7 bases, with 5 bases of the junction left unmatched. PCR primers comprised 60 Vbeta and 13 Jbeta primers. TCRdb keeps only in-frame clones here, not all; method: immunoSEQ multiplex PCR. The top ten clones hold about 4.7% of a sample with more than 85,000 clones, around a tenth of them seen once. Of note for this clone: Antigen: not known.

Findings of the study overall: Among TCR beta chains, those listed as cytomegalovirus-associated numbered roughly 150.

The receptor was isolated from a man aged 50 to 60 in good health and CMV-seropositive. The sequencing input was PBMCs. The rearrangement uses TRBV18 and TRBJ2-7; 7 bases agree with TRBD2. The CDR3 bases are TGTGCCAGCTCACCAAGCGGGGCGCGGGAGCAGTACTTC. Residues: CASSPSGAREQYF.